What follows describes a single T cell receptor (beta chain). The data are from a study of blood T cell repertoires in COVID-19. At the level of the study: Both acute and convalescent COVID-19 samples were obtained from the United States, Italy and Spain. The cDNA or gDNA used as material had been derived from T cells, B-cell-depleted T cells, or PBMCs.

Authors' methods: Amplification of reference gene primers provided the estimated nucleated cell counts. Assay: immunoSEQ multiplex PCR; the TCRdb copy retains only in-frame clones and omits some. V and J calls plus clone size are reproduced from that table; the DNA served to infer D and trimming. The repertoire holds a few hundred thousand clones, with around three quarters as singletons. Germline-derived CDR1 and CDR2 are SGHKS and YYEKEE (reference sequence). Trimming cost V 0 bases and J 5 bases; bases outside gene matches: 2. The CDR3 contains 15 residues. The TCR comes from a woman aged 80 or older with acute or convalescent COVID-19. The specimen sequenced was peripheral blood. The chain employs TRBV5-5 and TRBJ2-3; 11 positions match TRBD2. CDR3 sequence (DNA): TGTGCCAGCAGCTTGGGCCTAGCGGGGGGAGATACGCAGTATTTT. It specifies CASSLGLAGGDTQYF.